Shown below are 29 T cell receptor beta chains from a single sample sequenced in a study of T cell changes during pregnancy in multiple sclerosis. Measured with immunoSEQ multiplex PCR; TCRdb has only the in-frame clones, and not every one. The sample includes about 100,000 clones, about nine tenths of them seen just once. Sequencing was performed on peripheral blood, taken in the second trimester of pregnancy. The receptors shown here come from a female donor in good health, enrolled as a control in a pregnancy study.

Concerning this clone itself: Other DNA sequences of this sample code for an identical CDR3. This chain uses TRBV28 with TRBJ1-4, with TRBD1 identical over 10 bases. V shed 4 bases and J 8 bases; nucleotides not matched to a gene: 4. CDR1 MDHEN and CDR2 SYDVKM come from the germline V gene. The CDR3 contains 14 residues. The CDR3, as DNA: TGTGCCAGCAGTTCGGGACAGGGGAGAGAAAAACTGTTTTTT. Translated: CASSSGQGREKLFF.

The chain couples TRBV6-4 to TRBJ2-6, with TRBD1 identical over 9 bases. The CDR3 is 15 residues long. Germline loops: CDR1 MRHNA, CDR2 SNTAGT. J lost 7 bases, V lost 2 bases, and 3 bases had no gene match. This CDR3 is CASSDEGQGANVLTF. For the CDR3, the DNA is TGTGCCAGCAGTGACGAGGGACAGGGCGCCAACGTCCTGACTTTC.

On this clone: A junction end diverges from the germline sequence, so it may reflect a read error. This chain uses TRBV7-7 with TRBJ2-5; D possibly corresponds to TRBD1 (5 bases). The length of the CDR3 is 13 residues. Germline V lookup: CDR1 SSHAT, CDR2 FNYEAQ (reference sequence). The CDR3 here is CASTWSGAETQYF. CDR3 nucleotides: TGTGCTAGCACCTGGAGTGGGGCAGAGACCCAGTACTTC.

V is TRBV5-1 and J is TRBJ1-3; D is unclear. The CDR3 loop spans 16 amino acids. Trimming stripped 3 bases from V and 0 bases from J, with 13 bases between. CDR1 is SGHRS, CDR2 YFSETQ, per germline. In nucleotides, the CDR3 is TGCGCCAGCAGCTCGTCGGGAGACAACTCTGGAAACACCATATATTTT. Translated, it gives CASSSSGDNSGNTIYF. The full variable domain, with the rest looked up from reference TRBV5-1 and TRBJ1-3, is KAGVTQTPRYLIKTRGQQVTLSCSPISGHRSVSWYQQTPGQGLQFLFEYFSETQRNKGNFPGRFSGRQFSNSRSEMNVSTLELGDSALYLCASSSSGDNSGNTIYFGEGSWLTVV.

This clone was counted a few times. J is TRBJ2-1 and V is TRBV29-1; 9 nucleotides agree with TRBD2. This CDR3 spans 12 amino acids. Germline CDR1 and CDR2: SQVTM and ANQGSEA. CDR3 amino acids: CRAGTSIIEQFF. The CDR3 DNA follows: TGCAGGGCCGGGACTAGCATAATAGAGCAGTTCTTC.

This clone has only one observation. The gene calls are TRBV25-1 and TRBJ2-7; D may be TRBD2 (6 bases). CDR3 size: 15 residues. With 3 bases removed from V and 3 bases from J, the gap between germline ends came to 15 bases. Germline loops: CDR1 MGHDK, CDR2 SYGVNS. CDR3 nucleotides: TGTGCCAGCAGTGAGATTGGCGGGGCCCGCTACGAGCAGTACTTC. As protein: CASSEIGGARYEQYF.

The rearrangement joins TRBV10-3 to TRBJ2-3; 12 positions agree with TRBD2. Looked up from germline, CDR1 is ENHRY and CDR2 is SYGVKD. The CDR3 spans 16 residues. V shed 5 bases, J shed 3 bases, and the junction held 6 bases outside the gene matches. In nucleotides, the CDR3 is TGTGCCATCAGTCCGACTAGCGGGAGTCAGACAGATACGCAGTATTTT. Its protein product is CAISPTSGSQTDTQYF.

This chain connects TRBV14 to TRBJ1-2; D is ambiguous. V lost 0 bases and J 4 bases, leaving 15 bases between the germline ends. The germline gives CDR1 SGHDN, CDR2 FVKESK. The CDR3 extends over 16 amino acids. This chain's CDR3 is CASSQDRGGAAYGYTF. The CDR3 DNA sequence: TGTGCCAGCAGCCAAGATCGAGGCGGTGCCGCCTATGGCTACACCTTC.

V is TRBV23-1 and J is TRBJ2-7; 9 nucleotides line up with TRBD1. TRBV23-1 counts as an open reading frame of uncertain function. The V gene end was trimmed by 8 bases and the J gene end by 5 bases; junction bases not matched to a gene: 19. The CDR3 is 17 amino acids. The CDR3 nucleotides are TGCGCCAGCGCCCGGGACAGGGCCTTAAGAATAATCCACGAGCAGTACTTC. This translates into CASARDRALRIIHEQYF.

The gene calls are TRBV5-1 and TRBJ2-1, with 12 bases that match TRBD2. This CDR3 contains 15 residues. Looked up from germline, CDR1 is SGHRS and CDR2 is YFSETQ. J was trimmed by 8 bases and V by 4 bases; bases with no gene match: 7. For the CDR3, the DNA is TGCGCCAGCAGCCCCGGACTAGCGGGGATCTATGAGCAGTTCTTC. Translation gives CASSPGLAGIYEQFF.

In its sample, this clone was seen once. The DNA of the CDR3 is TGTGCCAGCAGTCGAGAAGATGAAGCTTTCTTT. It translates to CASSREDEAFF. J is TRBJ1-1 and V is TRBV6-1, with unresolved D. Germline CDR1 and CDR2: MNHNS and SASEGT. The length of the CDR3 is 11 residues. The ends were cut back, 5 bases at V and 7 bases at J, with 8 bases in the middle.

The CDR3 bases are TGTGCCAGTAGTCCGACAGGGGGGAGATATCAGCCCCAGCATTTT. It translates to CASSPTGGRYQPQHF. The chain carries TRBV19 and TRBJ1-5; 9 bases are a match to TRBD1. J gave up 5 bases and V 5 bases, and 7 bases lay outside the gene matches. This CDR3 is 15 amino acids long. CDR1 is LNHDA, CDR2 SQIVND, per germline (reference sequence).

V is TRBV28 and J is TRBJ2-3; 9 bases align to TRBD2. Losses at the gene ends were 6 bases for V and 8 bases for J; bases not matched to a gene: 12. The CDR3 consists of 15 residues. The V gene's germline CDR1 is MDHEN and CDR2 SYDVKM. CDR3 loop: CASRLGAGAGGTQYF. CDR3 coding DNA: TGTGCCAGCAGGTTGGGGGCGGGAGCGGGGGGTACGCAGTATTTT.

The chain links TRBV7-6 to TRBJ1-1; the match to TRBD1 covers 10 bases. The germline gives CDR1 SGHVS, CDR2 FNYEAQ. This CDR3 contains 16 residues. The junction had 7 bases not matched to a gene; V was cut back by 6 bases and J by 0 bases. CDR3 nucleotide sequence: TGTGCCAGCAGTTCCGGGACAGGGGCAATGAACACTGAAGCTTTCTTT. This gives the protein CASSSGTGAMNTEAFF.

The gene calls are TRBV27 and TRBJ2-7; 8 bases are shared with TRBD1. This CDR3 has 14 amino acids. Per the germline V gene, CDR1 is MNHEY and CDR2 is SMNVEV (reference sequence). With V trimmed by 8 bases and J by 0 bases, 6 bases remained unmatched. CDR3 DNA sequence: TGTGCCAGCGGGGACAGGCCTTCCTCCTACGAGCAGTACTTC. Its translation is CASGDRPSSYEQYF.

V gene TRBV6-1 combines with J gene TRBJ1-2, with D possibly matching TRBD1 (5 bases). Germline CDR1 MNHNS, CDR2 SASEGT. The V gene lost 4 bases and the J gene lost 4 bases, with 16 bases spanning the gap. The CDR3 has 15 amino acids. The CDR3 loop reads CASSGLTEASYGYTF. The CDR3 DNA sequence: TGTGCCAGCAGTGGGTTGACAGAGGCTTCCTATGGCTACACCTTC.

V usage is TRBV18 and J usage is TRBJ1-5; TRBD1 aligns across 7 bases. The CDR3 length is 14 residues. With 6 bases clipped from V and 4 bases from J, the junction kept 6 bases outside the gene matches. Germline V CDR1 and CDR2: KGHSH, LQKENI. The CDR3 DNA is TGTGCCAGCTCGGAATACAGGGGTAATCAGCCCCAGCATTTT. It is translated as CASSEYRGNQPQHF.

This chain links TRBV10-3 with TRBJ1-1; 8 bases fit TRBD1. The CDR3 runs 14 residues. Germline loops: CDR1 ENHRY, CDR2 SYGVKD. V gave up 5 bases and J gave up 3 bases; unmatched junction bases: 5. The CDR3 region has the DNA TGTGCCATCAGTAGGACAGGGAGGGACACTGAAGCTTTCTTT. Translating it yields CAISRTGRDTEAFF.

This chain links TRBV11-2 with TRBJ2-1; 11 bases align to TRBD1. Germline CDR1 is SGHAT and CDR2 is FQNNGV. There are 16 residues in the CDR3. The V and J ends lost 5 bases and 5 bases, in that order; junction bases with no gene match: 8. The CDR3 DNA sequence: TGTGCCAGCAGCCCCTCCTTGGGACAGGGGGACAATGAGCAGTTCTTC. Translated, it gives CASSPSLGQGDNEQFF.

The rearrangement uses TRBV19 and TRBJ2-7, with 10 nucleotides matching TRBD1. The CDR3 extends over 13 amino acids. Germline V gene data show CDR1 as LNHDA and CDR2 as SQIVND (reference sequence). With V trimmed by 5 bases and J by 6 bases, 4 bases remained unmatched. CDR3 in DNA: TGTGCCAGTAGTCCGACAGGGGGCGGCGAGCAGTACTTC. Its translation is CASSPTGGGEQYF. Based on the CDR3 plus reference TRBV19 and TRBJ2-7, the full variable domain is DGGITQSPKYLFRKEGQNVTLSCEQNLNHDAMYWYRQDPGQGLRLIYYSQIVNDFQKGDIAEGYSVSREKKESFPLTVTSAQKNPTAFYLCASSPTGGGEQYFGPGTRLTVT.

This clone was observed once. The chain is built from TRBV11-3 and TRBJ2-1, with 11 bases identical to TRBD2. Germline trimming cut 5 bases from V and 9 bases from J; bases unmatched to any gene: 9. Germline values: CDR1 SGHNT, CDR2 YENEEA. The CDR3 contains 15 residues. For the CDR3, the DNA is TGTGCCAGCAGCACTACTAGCGGGAGATATGGTGAGCAGTTCTTC. It encodes CASSTTSGRYGEQFF.

This chain links TRBV6-5 with TRBJ1-4, with TRBD1 as a possible D gene (5 bases). The V end lost 2 bases, the J end lost 6 bases, and 10 bases lay between the germline ends. Germline CDR1 and CDR2: MNHEY and SVGAGI. This CDR3 is built from 14 residues. The CDR3 sequence: CASSYGGRDEKLFF. DNA of the CDR3: TGTGCCAGCAGTTACGGGGGGAGGGATGAAAAACTGTTTTTT.

The chain uses TRBV9 and TRBJ2-5; TRBD2 is a possible D gene (7 bases). This CDR3 spans 14 amino acids. Looked up from germline, CDR1 is SGDLS and CDR2 is YYNGEE. The V end lost 0 bases, the J end lost 4 bases, and 10 bases lay between the germline ends. DNA of the CDR3: TGTGCCAGCAGCGTAGTGGGAGGGGGAGAGACCCAGTACTTC. Translating gives CASSVVGGGETQYF.

The V and J genes are TRBV6-9 and TRBJ2-1; D unresolved. Germline loops: CDR1 MNHGY, CDR2 SVAAGI. The CDR3 is 16 residues long. V was shortened by 2 bases and J by 1 base, with 12 bases between the two germline ends. CDR3: CASSYTDDSSYNEQFF. CDR3 coding DNA: TGTGCCAGCAGTTATACCGACGACTCTTCCTACAATGAGCAGTTCTTC.

The genes are TRBV7-8 and TRBJ1-1, with D possibly TRBD1 on 6 matching bases. Between the trimmed V and J ends, which lost 2 bases and 3 bases, there was a span of 7 bases. Germline assignment: CDR1 SGHVS and CDR2 FQNEAQ. The CDR3 has 13 amino acids. The CDR3 DNA is TGTGCCAGCAGCTTACAGGGGTACACTGAAGCTTTCTTT. Its protein is CASSLQGYTEAFF.

The count of this clone is one. The chain links TRBV7-9 to TRBJ2-1, with 10 bases identical to TRBD2. The CDR3 has 16 residues. Trimming cost V 2 bases and J 8 bases; bases outside gene matches: 9. Germline-derived CDR1 and CDR2 are SEHNR and FQNEAQ (reference sequence). The DNA for the CDR3 is TGTGCCAGCAGCTTATTGAGCGGGAGGGCCTTCGATGAGCAGTTCTTC. Translated: CASSLLSGRAFDEQFF. Full variable domain (rest looked up from reference TRBV7-9 and TRBJ2-1): DTGVSQNPRHKITKRGQNVTFRCDPISEHNRLYWYRQTLGQGPEFLTYFQNEAQLEKSRLLSDRFSAERPKGSFSTLEIQRTEQGDSAMYLCASSLLSGRAFDEQFFGPGTRLTVL.

The V gene is TRBV7-7, the J gene TRBJ2-3; 10 bases are shared with TRBD1. Trimming cost V 8 bases and J 8 bases; bases outside gene matches: 7. The CDR3 extends over 13 amino acids. From germline, CDR1 is SSHAT and CDR2 FNYEAQ (reference sequence). In DNA, the CDR3 is TGTGCCAGCGGACAGGGGGATCTTGGTACGCAGTATTTT. This codes for CASGQGDLGTQYF.

The rearrangement links TRBV6-6 to TRBJ2-7; D is uncertain. Germline V lookup: CDR1 MNHNY, CDR2 SVGAGI (reference sequence). V lost 3 bases and J lost 6, with 12 bases in between. CDR3 length: 13 amino acids. Written as DNA, the CDR3 is TGTGCCAGCAGTTATCTAGAGAGGTCCGAGCAGTACTTC. Encoded protein: CASSYLERSEQYF.

The chain has TRBV7-2 and TRBJ2-7; TRBD2 aligns across 10 bases. The J segment lost 1 base and the V segment lost 7 bases, leaving 4 bases of the junction unmatched. The CDR3 totals 14 residues. Germline assignment: CDR1 SGHTA and CDR2 FQGNSA. The CDR3 bases are TGTGCCAGCAATAGCGGGAGGCCTTCCTACGAGCAGTACTTC. This encodes CASNSGRPSYEQYF. The complete variable domain, with remaining parts taken from reference TRBV7-2 and TRBJ2-7, reads GAGVSQSPSNKVTEKGKDVELRCDPISGHTALYWYRQSLGQGLEFLIYFQGNSAPDKSGLPSDRFSAERTGGSVSTLTIQRTQQEDSAVYLCASNSGRPSYEQYFGPGTRLTVT.